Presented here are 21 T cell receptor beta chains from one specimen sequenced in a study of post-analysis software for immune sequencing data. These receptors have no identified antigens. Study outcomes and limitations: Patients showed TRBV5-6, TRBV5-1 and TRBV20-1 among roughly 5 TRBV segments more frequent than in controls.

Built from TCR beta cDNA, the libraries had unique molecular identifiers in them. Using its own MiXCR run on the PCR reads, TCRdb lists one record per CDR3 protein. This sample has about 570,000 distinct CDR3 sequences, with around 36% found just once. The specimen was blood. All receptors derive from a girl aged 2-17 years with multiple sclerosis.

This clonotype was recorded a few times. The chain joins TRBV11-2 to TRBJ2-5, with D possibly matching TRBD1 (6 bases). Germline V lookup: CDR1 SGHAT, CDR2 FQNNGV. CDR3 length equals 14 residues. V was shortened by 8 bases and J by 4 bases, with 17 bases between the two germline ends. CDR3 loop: CASASVRGRETQYF. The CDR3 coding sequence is TGTGCCAGCGCCTCAGTAAGGGGGAGAGAGACCCAGTACTTC.

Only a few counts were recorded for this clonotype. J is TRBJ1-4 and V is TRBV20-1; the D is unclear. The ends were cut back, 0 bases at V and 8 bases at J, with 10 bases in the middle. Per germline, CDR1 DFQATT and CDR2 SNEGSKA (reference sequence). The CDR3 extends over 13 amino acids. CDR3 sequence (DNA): TGCAGTGCTAGAGAAGGGCGTGACGAAAAACTGTTTTTT. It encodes CSAREGRDEKLFF.

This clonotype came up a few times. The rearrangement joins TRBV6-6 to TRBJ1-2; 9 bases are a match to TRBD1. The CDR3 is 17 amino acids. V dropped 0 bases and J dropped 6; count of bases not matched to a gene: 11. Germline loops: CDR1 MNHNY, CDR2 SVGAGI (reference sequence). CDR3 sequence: CASSYSPPTGGRDGYTF. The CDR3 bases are TGTGCCAGCAGTTACTCCCCACCGACAGGGGGTAGGGATGGCTACACCTTC.

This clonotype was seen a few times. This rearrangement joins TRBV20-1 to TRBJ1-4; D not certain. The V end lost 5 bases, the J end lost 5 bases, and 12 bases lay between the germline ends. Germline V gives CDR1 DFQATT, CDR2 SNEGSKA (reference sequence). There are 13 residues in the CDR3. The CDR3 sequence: CSAHLGVNEKLFF. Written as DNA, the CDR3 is TGCAGTGCTCACCTCGGGGTAAATGAAAAACTGTTTTTT.

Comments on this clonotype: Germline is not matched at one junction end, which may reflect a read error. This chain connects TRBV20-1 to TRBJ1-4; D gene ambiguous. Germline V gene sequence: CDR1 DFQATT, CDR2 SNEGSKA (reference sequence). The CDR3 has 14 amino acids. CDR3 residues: CSALEGGVNEELFF. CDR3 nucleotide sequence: TGCAGTGCTCTCGAGGGTGGCGTTAATGAAGAACTGTTTTTT.

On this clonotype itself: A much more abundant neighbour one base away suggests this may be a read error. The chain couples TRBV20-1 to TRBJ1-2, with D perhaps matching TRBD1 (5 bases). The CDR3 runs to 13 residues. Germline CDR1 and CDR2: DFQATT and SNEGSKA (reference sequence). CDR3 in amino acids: CSVWGPLRNGCTF. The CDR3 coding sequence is TGCAGCGTGTGGGGACCCCTTCGTAATGGCTGCACCTTC.

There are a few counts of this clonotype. CDR3 coding DNA: TGTGCCAGCAGCCCTCCTCAGGGAGGCTATGGCTACACCTTC. Translating gives CASSPPQGGYGYTF. The chain links TRBV4-2 to TRBJ1-2, with TRBD1 as a possible D gene (5 bases). The V and J ends lost 4 bases and 4 bases respectively, with 13 bases between them. CDR3 size: 14 residues. Germline lookup yields CDR1 LGHNA and CDR2 YNFKEQ.

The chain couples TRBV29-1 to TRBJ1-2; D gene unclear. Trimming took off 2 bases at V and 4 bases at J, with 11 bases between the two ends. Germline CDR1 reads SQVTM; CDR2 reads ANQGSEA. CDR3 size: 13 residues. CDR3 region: CSVEIHLGYGYTF. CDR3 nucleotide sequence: TGCAGCGTTGAAATACACCTGGGCTATGGCTACACCTTC.

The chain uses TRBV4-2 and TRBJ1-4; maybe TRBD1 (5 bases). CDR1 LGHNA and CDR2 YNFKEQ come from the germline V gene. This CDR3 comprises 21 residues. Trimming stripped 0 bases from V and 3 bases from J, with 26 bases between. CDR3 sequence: CASSQDRRGDVRDPSNEKLFF. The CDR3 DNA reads TGTGCCAGCAGCCAAGACCGCCGGGGGGACGTTCGGGACCCTTCTAATGAAAAACTGTTTTTT.

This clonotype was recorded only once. As DNA, the CDR3 is TGTGCCAGCAGTTTGGACCCGGAGGCTGGGGCCAACGTCCTGACTTTC. This encodes CASSLDPEAGANVLTF. The chain uses TRBV7-2 and TRBJ2-6, with D maybe TRBD2 (5 bases). Germline-derived CDR1 and CDR2 are SGHTA and FQGNSA. V was shortened by 6 bases and J by 2 bases, with 14 bases between the two germline ends. The CDR3 contains 16 residues.

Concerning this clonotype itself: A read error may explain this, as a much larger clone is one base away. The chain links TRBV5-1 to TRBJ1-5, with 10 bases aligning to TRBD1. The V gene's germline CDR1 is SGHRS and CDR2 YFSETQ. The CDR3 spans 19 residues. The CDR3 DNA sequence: TGCGTCAGCAGCGGACTACCCTGGGACAGGGGAAATATCAATCAGCCCCAGCATTTT. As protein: CVSSGLPWDRGNINQPQHF.

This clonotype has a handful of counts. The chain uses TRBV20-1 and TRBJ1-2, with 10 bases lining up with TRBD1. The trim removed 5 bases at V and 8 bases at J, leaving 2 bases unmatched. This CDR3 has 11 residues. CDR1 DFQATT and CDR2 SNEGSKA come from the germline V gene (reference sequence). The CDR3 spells CSAGQGEGYTF. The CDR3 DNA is TGCAGTGCTGGACAGGGGGAAGGCTACACCTTC.

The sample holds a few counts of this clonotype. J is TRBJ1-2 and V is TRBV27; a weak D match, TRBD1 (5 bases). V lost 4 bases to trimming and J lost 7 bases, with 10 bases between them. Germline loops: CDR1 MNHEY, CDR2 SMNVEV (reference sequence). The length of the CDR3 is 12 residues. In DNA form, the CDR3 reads TGTGCCAGCAGTTCCCAGGGTGCTGGCTACACCTTC. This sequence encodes CASSSQGAGYTF.

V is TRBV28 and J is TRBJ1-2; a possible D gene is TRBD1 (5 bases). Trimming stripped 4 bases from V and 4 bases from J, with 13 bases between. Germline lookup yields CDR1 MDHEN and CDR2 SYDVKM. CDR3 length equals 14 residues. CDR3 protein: CASSSPGRTYGYTF. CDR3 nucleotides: TGTGCCAGCAGTTCCCCGGGACGGACCTATGGCTACACCTTC.

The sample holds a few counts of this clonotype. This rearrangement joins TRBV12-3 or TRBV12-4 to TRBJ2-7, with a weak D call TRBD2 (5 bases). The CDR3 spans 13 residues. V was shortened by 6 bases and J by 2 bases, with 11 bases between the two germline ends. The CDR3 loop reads CASSPGITYEQYF. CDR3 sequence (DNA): TGTGCCAGCAGCCCCGGGATTACCTACGAGCAGTACTTC.

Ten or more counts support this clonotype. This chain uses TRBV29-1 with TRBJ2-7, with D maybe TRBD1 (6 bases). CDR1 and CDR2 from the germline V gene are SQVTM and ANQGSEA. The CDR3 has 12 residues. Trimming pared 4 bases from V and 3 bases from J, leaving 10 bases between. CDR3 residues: CSVVKQGYEQYF. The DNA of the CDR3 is TGCAGCGTTGTCAAACAGGGCTACGAGCAGTACTTC.

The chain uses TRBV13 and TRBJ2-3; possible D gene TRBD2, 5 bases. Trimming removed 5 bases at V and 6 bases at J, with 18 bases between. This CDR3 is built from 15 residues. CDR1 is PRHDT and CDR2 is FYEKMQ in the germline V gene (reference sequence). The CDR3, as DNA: TGTGCCAGCAGCAGGAATGGACTGGCCGGGGATACGCAGTATTTT. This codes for CASSRNGLAGDTQYF.

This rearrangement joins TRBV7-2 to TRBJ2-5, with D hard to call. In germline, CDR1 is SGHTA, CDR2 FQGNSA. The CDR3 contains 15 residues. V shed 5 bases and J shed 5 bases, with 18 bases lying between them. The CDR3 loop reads CASSQQWVLRETQYF. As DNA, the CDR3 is TGTGCCAGCAGCCAACAATGGGTCCTTCGCGAGACCCAGTACTTC.

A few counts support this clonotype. The CDR3 protein is CAIAGARNYGYTF. The CDR3, as DNA: TGTGCCATCGCGGGGGCGCGAAACTATGGCTACACCTTC. The chain combines TRBV10-3 with TRBJ1-2, with D possibly being TRBD1 (6 bases). V was trimmed by 8 bases and J by 2 bases, leaving 12 bases between them. This CDR3 is built from 13 residues. The V gene's germline CDR1 is ENHRY and CDR2 SYGVKD.

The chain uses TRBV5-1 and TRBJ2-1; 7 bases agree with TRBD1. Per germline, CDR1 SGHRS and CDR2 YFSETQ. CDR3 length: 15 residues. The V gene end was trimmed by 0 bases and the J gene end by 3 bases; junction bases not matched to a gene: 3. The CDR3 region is CASSLGDRVYNEQFF. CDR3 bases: TGCGCCAGCAGCTTGGGGGACAGAGTCTACAATGAGCAGTTCTTC.

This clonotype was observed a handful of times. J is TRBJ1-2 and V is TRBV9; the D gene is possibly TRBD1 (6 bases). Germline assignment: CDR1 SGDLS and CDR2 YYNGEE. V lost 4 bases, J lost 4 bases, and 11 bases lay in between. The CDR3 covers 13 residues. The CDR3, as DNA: TGTGCCAGCAGCACAGGGTTTGGCTATGGCTACACCTTC. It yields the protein CASSTGFGYGYTF.